This T cell receptor (beta chain) was sequenced in a study of blood T cell repertoires in COVID-19. On the study more broadly: The samples span acute and convalescent COVID-19 from the United States, Italy and Spain. Nucleic acid was either cDNA or gDNA, and it came from T cells, B-cell-depleted T cells, or PBMCs.

CDR1 and CDR2 (germline): SNHLY, FYNNEI. The CDR3 totals 13 residues. The ends were cut back, 2 bases at V and 8 bases at J, with 9 bases in the middle. Original data processing: By means of reference gene primer amplification, nucleated cell counts were estimated. TCRdb keeps only in-frame clones here, not all; method: immunoSEQ multiplex PCR. The V and J calls and clone size were taken over from that table, and D and trimming were inferred from the DNA. The sample holds 100,000 to 150,000 clones, around 83% seen once. The TCR originated in a woman aged 80 or older with COVID-19, enrolled during active disease. The chain combines TRBV2 with TRBJ1-4; no clear D. Source material: peripheral blood. The CDR3 protein is CASSEFGGEKLFF. The CDR3 DNA is TGTGCCAGCAGTGAATTTGGAGGCGAAAAACTGTTTTTT.